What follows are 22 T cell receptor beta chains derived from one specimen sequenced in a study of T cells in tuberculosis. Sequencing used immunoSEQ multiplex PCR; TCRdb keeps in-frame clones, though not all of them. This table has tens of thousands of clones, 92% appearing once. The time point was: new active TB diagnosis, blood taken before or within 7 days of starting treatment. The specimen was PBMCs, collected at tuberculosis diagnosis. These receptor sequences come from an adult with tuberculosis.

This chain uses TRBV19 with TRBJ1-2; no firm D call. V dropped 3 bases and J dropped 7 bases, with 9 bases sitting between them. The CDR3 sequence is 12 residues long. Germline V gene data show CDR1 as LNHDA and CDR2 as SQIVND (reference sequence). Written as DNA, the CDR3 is TGTGCCAGTAGTATCCCCCGGAGTGGCTACACCTTC. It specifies CASSIPRSGYTF.

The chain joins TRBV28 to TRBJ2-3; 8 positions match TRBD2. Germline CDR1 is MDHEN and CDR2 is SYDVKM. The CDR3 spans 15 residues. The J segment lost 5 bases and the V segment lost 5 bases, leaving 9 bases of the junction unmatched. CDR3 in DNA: TGTGCCAGCAGTCCGCCCGGGACTAGGAGAGATACGCAGTATTTT. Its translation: CASSPPGTRRDTQYF. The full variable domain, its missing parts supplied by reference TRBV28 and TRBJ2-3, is DVKVTQSSRYLVKRTGEKVFLECVQDMDHENMFWYRQDPGLGLRLIYFSYDVKMKEKGDIPEGYSVSREKKERFSLILESASTNQTSMYLCASSPPGTRRDTQYFGPGTRLTVL.

The CDR3 bases are TGTGCCAGCAGCCCGCAGTCGTCTGGGGCCAACGTCCTGACTTTC. As protein: CASSPQSSGANVLTF. The rearrangement links TRBV2 to TRBJ2-6; no clear D. V shed 6 bases and J shed 1 base, with 10 bases lying between them. Germline loops: CDR1 SNHLY, CDR2 FYNNEI. The CDR3 is 15 residues long.

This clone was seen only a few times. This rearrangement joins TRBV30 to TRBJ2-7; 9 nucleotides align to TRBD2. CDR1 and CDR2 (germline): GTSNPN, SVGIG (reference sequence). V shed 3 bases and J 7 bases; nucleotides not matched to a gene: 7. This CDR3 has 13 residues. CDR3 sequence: CAWRREGRWEQYF. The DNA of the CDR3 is TGTGCCTGGAGGCGGGAGGGCCGATGGGAGCAGTACTTC.

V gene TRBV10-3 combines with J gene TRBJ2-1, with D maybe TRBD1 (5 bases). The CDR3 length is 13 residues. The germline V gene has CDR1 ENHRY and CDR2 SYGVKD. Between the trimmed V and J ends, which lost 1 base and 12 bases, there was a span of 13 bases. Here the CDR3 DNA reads TGTGCCATCAGTGAGTGGGCCATCCAGGGGCAGTTCTTC. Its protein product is CAISEWAIQGQFF.

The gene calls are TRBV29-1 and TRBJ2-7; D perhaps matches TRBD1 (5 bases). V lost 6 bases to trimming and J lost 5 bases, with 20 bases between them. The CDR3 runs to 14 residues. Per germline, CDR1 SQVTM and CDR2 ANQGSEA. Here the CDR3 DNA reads TGCAGCGTCTTGGGGATTTATCAGGGCAACGAGCAGTACTTC. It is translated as CSVLGIYQGNEQYF.

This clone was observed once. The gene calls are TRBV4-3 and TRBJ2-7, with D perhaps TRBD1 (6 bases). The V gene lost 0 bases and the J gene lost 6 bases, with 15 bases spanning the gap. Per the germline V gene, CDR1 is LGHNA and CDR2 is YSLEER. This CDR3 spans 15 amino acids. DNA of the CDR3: TGCGCCAGCAGCCAAGATCTCGGCAGGGGCTCCGAGCAGTACTTC. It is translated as CASSQDLGRGSEQYF.

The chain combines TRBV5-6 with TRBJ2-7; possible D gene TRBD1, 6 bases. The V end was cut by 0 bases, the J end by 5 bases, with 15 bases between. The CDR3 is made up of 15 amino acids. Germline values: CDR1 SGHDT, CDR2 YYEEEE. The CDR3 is CASSLGLQGPNEQYF. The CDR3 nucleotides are TGTGCCAGCAGCTTGGGGTTACAGGGTCCTAACGAGCAGTACTTC.

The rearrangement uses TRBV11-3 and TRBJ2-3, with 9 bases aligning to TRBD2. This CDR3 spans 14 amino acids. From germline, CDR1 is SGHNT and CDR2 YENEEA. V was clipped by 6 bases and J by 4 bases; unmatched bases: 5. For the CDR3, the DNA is TGTGCCAGCAGTGGCGGGGGGGCATCAGATACGCAGTATTTT. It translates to CASSGGGASDTQYF.

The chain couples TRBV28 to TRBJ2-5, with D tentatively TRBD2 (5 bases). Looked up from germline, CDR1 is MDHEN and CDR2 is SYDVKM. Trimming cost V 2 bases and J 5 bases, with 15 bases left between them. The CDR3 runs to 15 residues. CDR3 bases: TGTGCCAGCAGTTTAGAGGCGGCGGGTTTGGAGACCCAGTACTTC. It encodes CASSLEAAGLETQYF.

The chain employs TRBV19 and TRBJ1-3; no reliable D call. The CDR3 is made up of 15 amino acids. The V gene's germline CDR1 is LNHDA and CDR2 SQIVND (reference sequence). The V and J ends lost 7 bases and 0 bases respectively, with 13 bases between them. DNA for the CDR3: TGTGCCAGTACGGCCGACTCAAGCTCTGGAAACACCATATATTTT. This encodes CASTADSSSGNTIYF.

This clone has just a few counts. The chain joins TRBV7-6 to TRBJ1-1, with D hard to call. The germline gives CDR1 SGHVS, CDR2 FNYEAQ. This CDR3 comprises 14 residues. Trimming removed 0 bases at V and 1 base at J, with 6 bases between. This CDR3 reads CASSLARGNTEAFF. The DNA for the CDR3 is TGTGCCAGCAGCTTAGCGCGAGGGAACACTGAAGCTTTCTTT. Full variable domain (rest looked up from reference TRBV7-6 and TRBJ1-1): GAGVSQSPRYKVTKRGQDVALRCDPISGHVSLYWYRQALGQGPEFLTYFNYEAQQDKSGLPNDRFSAERPEGSISTLTIQRTEQRDSAMYRCASSLARGNTEAFFGQGTRLTVV.

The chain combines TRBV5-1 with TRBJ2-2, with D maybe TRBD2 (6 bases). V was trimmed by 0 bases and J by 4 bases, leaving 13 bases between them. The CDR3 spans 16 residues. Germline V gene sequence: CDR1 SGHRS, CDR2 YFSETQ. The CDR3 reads CASSLGPVGGTGELFF. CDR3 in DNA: TGCGCCAGCAGCTTGGGGCCGGTGGGAGGCACCGGGGAGCTGTTTTTT.

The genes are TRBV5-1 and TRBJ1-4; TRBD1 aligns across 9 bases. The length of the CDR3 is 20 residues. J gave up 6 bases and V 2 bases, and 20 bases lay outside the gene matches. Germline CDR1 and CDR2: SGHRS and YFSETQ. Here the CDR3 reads CASSFTAAGTGSPKDEKLFF. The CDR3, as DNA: TGCGCCAGCAGCTTTACCGCGGCCGGGACAGGGTCCCCCAAAGATGAAAAACTGTTTTTT.

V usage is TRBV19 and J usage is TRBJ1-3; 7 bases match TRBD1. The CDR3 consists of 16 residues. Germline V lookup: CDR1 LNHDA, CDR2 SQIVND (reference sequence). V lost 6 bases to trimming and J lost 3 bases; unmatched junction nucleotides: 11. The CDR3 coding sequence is TGTGCCAGTAGGTCAGGACAGGACTTTTTTGGAAACACCATATATTTT. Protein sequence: CASRSGQDFFGNTIYF.

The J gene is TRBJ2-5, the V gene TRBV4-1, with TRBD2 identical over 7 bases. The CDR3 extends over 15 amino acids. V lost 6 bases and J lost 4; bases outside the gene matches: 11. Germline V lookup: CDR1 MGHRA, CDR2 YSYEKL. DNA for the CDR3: TGCGCCAGCAGGGCTAGCGGAGAGGGAGGAGAGACCCAGTACTTC. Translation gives CASRASGEGGETQYF.

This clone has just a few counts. The CDR3 region is CASSAGHNSGSPLHF. DNA of the CDR3: TGTGCCAGCAGTGCGGGACATAACTCGGGATCACCCCTCCACTTT. The gene calls are TRBV2 and TRBJ1-6; maybe TRBD1 (6 bases). The length of the CDR3 is 15 residues. Trimming cost V 4 bases and J 10 bases, with 17 bases left between them. The V gene's germline CDR1 is SNHLY and CDR2 FYNNEI. Based on the CDR3 plus reference TRBV2 and TRBJ1-6, the full variable domain is EPEVTQTPSHQVTQMGQEVILRCVPISNHLYFYWYRQILGQKVEFLVSFYNNEISEKSEIFDDQFSVERPDGSNFTLKIRSTKLEDSAMYFCASSAGHNSGSPLHFGNGTRLTVT.

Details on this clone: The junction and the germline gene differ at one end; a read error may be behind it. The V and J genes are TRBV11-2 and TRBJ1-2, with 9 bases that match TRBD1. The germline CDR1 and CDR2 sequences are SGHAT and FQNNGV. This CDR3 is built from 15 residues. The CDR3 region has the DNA TGTGCCAGCAGCTTAGATCGGGACAGGGCTTATGGCTATACCTTC. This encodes CASSLDRDRAYGYTF.

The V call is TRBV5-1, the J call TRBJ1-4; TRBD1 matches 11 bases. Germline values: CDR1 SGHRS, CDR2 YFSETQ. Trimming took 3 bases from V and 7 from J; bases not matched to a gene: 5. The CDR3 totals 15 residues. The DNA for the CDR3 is TGCGCCAGCAGCTCCCCGGACAGGGGGCTTGAAAAACTGTTTTTT. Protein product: CASSSPDRGLEKLFF.

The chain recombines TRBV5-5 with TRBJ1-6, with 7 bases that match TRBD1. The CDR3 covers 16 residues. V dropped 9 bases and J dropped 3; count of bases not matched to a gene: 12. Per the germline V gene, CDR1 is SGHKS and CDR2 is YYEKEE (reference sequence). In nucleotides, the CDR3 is TGTGCCACCAGTAGGGGGCCAGTCCTCTATAATTCACCCCTCCACTTT. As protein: CATSRGPVLYNSPLHF. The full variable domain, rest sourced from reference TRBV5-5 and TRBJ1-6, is DAGVTQSPTHLIKTRGQQVTLRCSPISGHKSVSWYQQVLGQGPQFIFQYYEKEERGRGNFPDRFSARQFPNYSSELNVNALLLGDSALYLCATSRGPVLYNSPLHFGNGTRLTVT.

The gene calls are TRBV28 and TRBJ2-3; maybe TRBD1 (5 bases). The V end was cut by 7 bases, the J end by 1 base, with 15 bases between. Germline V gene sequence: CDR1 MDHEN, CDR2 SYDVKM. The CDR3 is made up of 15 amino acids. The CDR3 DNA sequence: TGTGCCAGCAACAGGCGGTCTCGGGGCACAGATACGCAGTATTTT. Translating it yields CASNRRSRGTDTQYF.

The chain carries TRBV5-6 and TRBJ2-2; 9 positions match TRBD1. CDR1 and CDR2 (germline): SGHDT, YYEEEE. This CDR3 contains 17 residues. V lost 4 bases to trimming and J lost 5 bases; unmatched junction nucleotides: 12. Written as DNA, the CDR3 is TGTGCCAGCAGCAGGCCGGTTGGGACAGGGAAAACCGGGGAGCTGTTTTTT. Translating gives CASSRPVGTGKTGELFF. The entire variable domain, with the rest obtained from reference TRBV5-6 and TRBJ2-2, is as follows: DAGVTQSPTHLIKTRGQQVTLRCSPKSGHDTVSWYQQALGQGPQFIFQYYEEEERQRGNFPDRFSGHQFPNYSSELNVNALLLGDSALYLCASSRPVGTGKTGELFFGEGSRLTVL.